The subject of this entry is one T cell receptor (beta chain). In the original processing: Reference gene primer amplification in the assay estimated nucleated cell counts. Clones were sequenced by immunoSEQ multiplex PCR, and TCRdb holds only the in-frame ones, with some missing. V and J calls and clone size are as listed in that table; D and trimming were resolved from the DNA. The table includes about 91,000 clones, 85% to 90% detected once. The trim removed 5 bases at V and 4 bases at J, leaving 7 bases unmatched. Germline V CDR1 and CDR2: SGHAT, FQNNGV. There are 17 residues in the CDR3. This sample stems from a study of blood T cell repertoires in COVID-19. Across the study: Samples of COVID-19 (acute and convalescent) were obtained from the United States, Italy and Spain. PBMCs, B-cell-depleted T cells, or T cells provided the cDNA or gDNA that made up the material.

This receptor was taken from a woman aged 70-85 years with acute or convalescent COVID-19. The genes are TRBV11-2 and TRBJ2-5; 16 bases agree with TRBD2. Sequenced input: peripheral blood. The CDR3, as DNA: TGTGCCAGCAGCCCCCCGGGACTAGCGGGAGGGGGAGAGACCCAGTACTTC. Its translation is CASSPPGLAGGGETQYF.